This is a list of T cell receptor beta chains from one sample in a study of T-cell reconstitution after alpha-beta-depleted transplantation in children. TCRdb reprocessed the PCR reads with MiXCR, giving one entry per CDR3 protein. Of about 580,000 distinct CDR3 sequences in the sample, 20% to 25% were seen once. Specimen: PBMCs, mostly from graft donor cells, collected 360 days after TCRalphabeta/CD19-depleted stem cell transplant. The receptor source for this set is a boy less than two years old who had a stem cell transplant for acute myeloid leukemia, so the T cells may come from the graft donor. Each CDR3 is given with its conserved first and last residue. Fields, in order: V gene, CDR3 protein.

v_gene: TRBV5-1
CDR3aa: CASSGSRNNSPLHF

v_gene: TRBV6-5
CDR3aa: CASSTTSYNEQFF

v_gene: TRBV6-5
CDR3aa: CASSLTSGGDNEQFF

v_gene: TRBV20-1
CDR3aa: CSARGPAGGRDEQFF

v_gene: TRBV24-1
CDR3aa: CATSDRGYEQYF

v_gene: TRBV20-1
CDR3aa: CSARDPDITYNEQFF

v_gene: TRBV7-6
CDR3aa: CASSSRTGEETEAFF

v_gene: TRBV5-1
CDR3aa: CASSPLTSNEQFF

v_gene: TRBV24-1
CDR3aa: CATSDPGTGKNIQYF

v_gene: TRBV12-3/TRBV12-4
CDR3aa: CASSLGVPGVQRGGEVETQYF

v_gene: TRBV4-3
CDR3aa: CASSQDLTSGARGDTQYF

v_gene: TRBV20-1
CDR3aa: CSARGRGLRTDTQYF

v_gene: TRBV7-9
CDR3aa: CASSTRLDSTDTQYF